The sequence of this T cell receptor beta chain was determined in a study of blood T cell repertoires in COVID-19. Study-level background: COVID-19 samples, acute and convalescent, were from the United States, Italy and Spain. From T cells, B-cell-depleted T cells, or PBMCs came the material, which was cDNA or gDNA.

The CDR3 covers 15 residues. V lost 5 bases and J 4 bases, leaving 15 bases between the germline ends. Per the germline V gene, CDR1 is SGHRS and CDR2 is YFSETQ. In the source study's methods: Nucleated cell counts were estimated from reference gene primer amplification. Only in-frame clones appear in the TCRdb table, and some are missing; sequencing was by immunoSEQ multiplex PCR. The V and J calls and clone size are taken from that table; D and trimming were inferred from the DNA. The table shows about 59,000 clones, with roughly nine tenths occurring only once. Source material: peripheral blood. The sequence was obtained from an older man in a cohort sampled during active COVID-19. V usage is TRBV5-1 and J usage is TRBJ2-2, with D possibly matching TRBD1 (6 bases). The CDR3 nucleotides are TGCGCCAGCAGTTTATTTCAGGGGCGCACCGGGGAGCTGTTTTTT. Its protein is CASSLFQGRTGELFF.